The following is a T cell receptor beta chain sequence with its context. Its antigen is not identified. These data are taken from a study of CD8 T cells in ankylosing spondylitis. CDR1 and CDR2 from the germline V gene are MNHEY and SVGEGT. The CDR3 extends over 11 amino acids. Between the trimmed V and J ends, which lost 5 bases and 7 bases, there was a span of 8 bases. TCRdb reprocessed the 5' RACE reads with MiXCR, giving one entry per CDR3 protein. Among about 440,000 distinct CDR3 sequences listed, 15% to 20% were seen once. Study-wide results and limits: In ankylosing spondylitis blood, a motif of seven to nine highly homologous TCR beta variants appeared characteristic. Significant enrichment of disease-linked clones was reportedly seen in matched ankylosing spondylitis synovial fluid.

Sequences were obtained from blood, either unsorted or a sorted T cell fraction (not recorded which). The chain couples TRBV6-2 or TRBV6-3 to TRBJ2-5; D unresolved. The TCR sequence derives from a male donor with ankylosing spondylitis. The CDR3 here is CASSASATQYF. As DNA, the CDR3 is TGTGCCAGCAGTGCCAGCGCGACCCAGTACTTC.